Following are 15 T cell receptor beta chains from one sample sequenced in a study of CD8 T cells in cerebrospinal fluid in Alzheimer's disease. Reprocessing the 10x single-cell sequencing reads, TCRdb reports a single entry for every CDR3 protein and omits DNA. In all, the sample yields roughly 1,600 distinct CDR3 sequences. The sequenced sample consisted of cerebrospinal fluid. The receptor source for this set is a human donor with mild cognitive impairment.

The rearrangement links TRBV5-1 to TRBJ2-5; the D call from TCRdb, TRBD1, cannot be confirmed without DNA. The CDR3 runs to 15 residues. CDR1 is SGHRS, CDR2 YFSETQ, per germline. This CDR3 reads CASRPGGFGAETQYF. The whole variable domain, filled in from reference TRBV5-1 and TRBJ2-5, reads KAGVTQTPRYLIKTRGQQVTLSCSPISGHRSVSWYQQTPGQGLQFLFEYFSETQRNKGNFPGRFSGRQFSNSRSEMNVSTLELGDSALYLCASRPGGFGAETQYFGPGTRLLVL.

The chain is built from TRBV9 and TRBJ2-1; the TRBD2 assignment by TCRdb is unverifiable without DNA. Germline CDR1 and CDR2: SGDLS and YYNGEE. CDR3 length: 14 residues. The CDR3 spells CASSVLAGGREQFF. Using reference TRBV9 and TRBJ2-1 for the parts outside the CDR3, the full variable domain is DSGVTQTPKHLITATGQRVTLRCSPRSGDLSVYWYQQSLDQGLQFLIQYYNGEERAKGNILERFSAQQFPDLHSELNLSSLELGDSALYFCASSVLAGGREQFFGPGTRLTVL.

The gene calls are TRBV3-1 and TRBJ2-1; the TCRdb D gene call, TRBD1, has no DNA to confirm it. The CDR3 is 16 residues long. Per the germline V gene, CDR1 is LGHDT and CDR2 is YNNKEL (reference sequence). Here the CDR3 reads CASSPTGPPTYNEQFF.

Judged by frequency, this clonotype is medium-sized. V and J are TRBV19 and TRBJ2-1. CDR3 length: 13 residues. Germline CDR1 is LNHDA and CDR2 is SQIVND (reference sequence). Here the CDR3 reads CASSIGLSNEQFF.

This clonotype is identified as large (0.1 to 1%) from frequency. V and J are TRBV27 and TRBJ2-7; TCRdb designates TRBD2, a call that cannot be tested without DNA. The germline V gene encodes CDR1 MNHEY and CDR2 SMNVEV (reference sequence). This CDR3 is built from 14 residues. CDR3: CASSKSGASYEQYF.

By frequency, this clonotype is medium-sized. The chain couples TRBV4-1 to TRBJ2-7; the D gene TCRdb calls, TRBD1, cannot be checked with no DNA. The CDR3 contains 16 residues. The V gene's germline CDR1 is MGHRA and CDR2 YSYEKL. This CDR3 reads CASSQDAWTATYEQYF.

This clonotype ranks as medium-sized in terms of frequency. This chain joins TRBV28 and TRBJ1-2; the D call from TCRdb, TRBD1, cannot be confirmed without DNA. The CDR3 covers 14 residues. The germline CDR1 and CDR2 sequences are MDHEN and SYDVKM. The CDR3 loop reads CASSLVGGSYGYTF.

Considering frequency, this clonotype is medium-sized. This chain connects TRBV28 to TRBJ2-2; TCRdb's D call, TRBD1, is unchecked because there is no DNA. This CDR3 is built from 13 residues. In germline, CDR1 is MDHEN, CDR2 SYDVKM. This CDR3 is CASITPGAGELFF. The full variable domain, with the rest looked up from reference TRBV28 and TRBJ2-2, is DVKVTQSSRYLVKRTGEKVFLECVQDMDHENMFWYRQDPGLGLRLIYFSYDVKMKEKGDIPEGYSVSREKKERFSLILESASTNQTSMYLCASITPGAGELFFGEGSRLTVL.

This clonotype is classed as medium-sized by frequency. J is TRBJ1-2 and V is TRBV12-3 or TRBV12-4; the D call from TCRdb, TRBD1, cannot be confirmed without DNA. This CDR3 is built from 13 residues. The CDR3 region is CASSLGQGGGYTF.

By frequency, this clonotype is medium-sized. The chain couples TRBV14 to TRBJ2-5; the TCRdb call, TRBD2, lacks DNA for checking. Germline V lookup: CDR1 SGHDN, CDR2 FVKESK. The CDR3 sequence is 19 residues long. The CDR3: CASSRQGASGYAARETQYF.

By frequency, this clonotype registers medium-sized. The chain combines TRBV28 with TRBJ2-3; the D gene TCRdb calls, TRBD2, cannot be checked with no DNA. From germline, CDR1 is MDHEN and CDR2 SYDVKM. The CDR3 is 14 residues long. The CDR3 protein is CASAGLADTDTQYF.

Considering frequency, this clonotype is medium-sized (0.01 to 0.1%). The V call is TRBV11-2, the J call TRBJ2-5; TCRdb's assignment of TRBD2 cannot be checked, as there is no DNA. Germline V gives CDR1 SGHAT, CDR2 FQNNGV. The CDR3 covers 14 residues. The CDR3 here is CASSPSGTKETQYF.

Frequency places this clonotype as large. This chain joins TRBV6-2 or TRBV6-3 and TRBJ2-2; the TRBD1 assignment by TCRdb is unverifiable without DNA. Germline CDR1 MNHEY, CDR2 SVGEGT. CDR3 length equals 16 residues. The CDR3 sequence is CASSPIFRAYTGELFF.

Judged by frequency, this clonotype is medium-sized. The chain carries TRBV28 and TRBJ1-3. The CDR3 is made up of 16 amino acids. Germline assignment: CDR1 MDHEN and CDR2 SYDVKM. CDR3 residues: CASSPSVFVAGNTIYF.

This clonotype is labeled medium-sized based on frequency. The V gene is TRBV27, the J gene TRBJ1-5; the D call of TRBD1 rests on TCRdb alone, since no DNA is present to check it. There are 18 residues in the CDR3. In germline, CDR1 is MNHEY, CDR2 SMNVEV (reference sequence). The CDR3 sequence is CASSPGQGAGWGNQPQHF.